The 21 T cell receptor beta chains below were found in one sample sequenced in a study of blood T cell repertoires in COVID-19. Method: immunoSEQ multiplex PCR; TCRdb's copy keeps in-frame clones and lacks some. The table records around 400,000 clones, more than 75% of them present only once. Sequenced material: peripheral blood. The receptor set was obtained from a woman aged 25-40 years with COVID-19, enrolled during active disease.

This clone has a handful of counts. The chain has TRBV28 and TRBJ2-3; 8 bases line up with TRBD2. CDR1 and CDR2 from the germline V gene are MDHEN and SYDVKM. The J segment lost 4 bases and the V segment lost 4 bases, leaving 4 bases of the junction unmatched. The CDR3 sequence is 14 residues long. CDR3 nucleotides: TGTGCCAGCAGTTCGGGAGGGAGCGCAGATACGCAGTATTTT. It yields the protein CASSSGGSADTQYF.

The chain employs TRBV19 and TRBJ1-2, with D perhaps matching TRBD1 (6 bases). The CDR3 length is 15 residues. V lost 5 bases, J lost 4 bases, and 17 bases lay in between. CDR1 is LNHDA, CDR2 SQIVND, per germline (reference sequence). Here the CDR3 DNA reads TGTGCCAGTAGTCCTTCAGGGGCTCTTAGCTATGGCTACACCTTC. It specifies CASSPSGALSYGYTF.

The chain recombines TRBV7-9 with TRBJ1-1, with D possibly being TRBD1 (5 bases). Germline assignment: CDR1 SEHNR and CDR2 FQNEAQ (reference sequence). Trimming took 5 bases from V and 11 from J, leaving 12 bases between them. This CDR3 has 11 amino acids. CDR3 nucleotide sequence: TGTGCCAGCAGCCCAGGGAACTTGGCTTTCTTT. Residues: CASSPGNLAFF.

V and J are TRBV28 and TRBJ2-1; a weak D match, TRBD2 (6 bases). Trimming took 5 bases from V and 6 from J, leaving 14 bases between them. This CDR3 is 14 amino acids long. The V gene's germline CDR1 is MDHEN and CDR2 SYDVKM. The CDR3 is CASSQTSKGNEQFF. Here the CDR3 DNA reads TGTGCCAGCAGTCAGACTAGTAAAGGCAATGAGCAGTTCTTC.

V usage is TRBV10-1 and J usage is TRBJ2-3, with 12 bases fitting TRBD2. The junction had 7 bases not matched to a gene; V was cut back by 4 bases and J by 2 bases. The germline CDR1 and CDR2 sequences are WNHNN and SYGVQD (reference sequence). The CDR3 totals 17 residues. The CDR3 nucleotides read TGCGCCAGCAGTGGCAATCCTAGCGGGAGGGACACAGATACGCAGTATTTT. Its protein is CASSGNPSGRDTDTQYF.

The V call is TRBV5-8, the J call TRBJ2-1; 13 bases map to TRBD2. This CDR3 comprises 15 residues. Germline CDR1 is SGHTS and CDR2 is YDEGEE. The junction had 10 bases not matched to a gene; V was cut back by 4 bases and J by 12 bases. CDR3 loop: CASSPGLAGEEAQFF. For the CDR3, the DNA is TGTGCCAGCAGCCCTGGACTAGCGGGAGAGGAAGCGCAGTTCTTC.

The gene calls are TRBV29-1 and TRBJ1-1; 8 bases line up with TRBD1. After removal of 3 bases from V and 0 bases from J, the junction contained 0 bases not matched to a gene. This CDR3 contains 13 residues. The V gene's germline CDR1 is SQVTM and CDR2 ANQGSEA. The CDR3 sequence: CSVDRGLNTEAFF. The CDR3 DNA reads TGCAGCGTTGACAGGGGGCTGAACACTGAAGCTTTCTTT. The entire variable domain, with the rest obtained from reference TRBV29-1 and TRBJ1-1, is as follows: SAVISQKPSRDICQRGTSLTIQCQVDSQVTMMFWYRQQPGQSLTLIATANQGSEATYESGFVIDKFPISRPNLTFSTLTVSNMSPEDSSIYLCSVDRGLNTEAFFGQGTRLTVV.

This clone has only a few counts. This chain links TRBV28 with TRBJ1-4; D is uncertain. The germline V gene encodes CDR1 MDHEN and CDR2 SYDVKM. The V and J ends lost 5 bases and 3 bases respectively, with 16 bases between them. CDR3 length: 16 amino acids. CDR3 nucleotides: TGTGCCAGCAGTCCCCAATCAGGAAGGCCTAATGAAAAACTGTTTTTT. Translation gives CASSPQSGRPNEKLFF.

The V call is TRBV7-2, the J call TRBJ2-2, with 9 bases fitting TRBD1. The CDR3 is 15 residues long. Germline V gene data show CDR1 as SGHTA and CDR2 as FQGNSA. After removal of 3 bases from V and 5 bases from J, the junction contained 4 bases not matched to a gene. The CDR3 DNA reads TGTGCCAGCAGCTTCTCCGGACAGGGGACCGGGGAGCTGTTTTTT. It yields the protein CASSFSGQGTGELFF.

This chain joins TRBV4-1 and TRBJ2-4, with a weak D call TRBD1 (7 bases). The CDR3 totals 18 residues. Trimming cost V 3 bases and J 3 bases, with 21 bases left between them. Germline V gene lookup returns CDR1 MGHRA and CDR2 YSYEKL. CDR3: CASSHPPLPRGVKNIQYF. CDR3 in DNA: TGCGCCAGCAGCCATCCCCCCCTTCCCAGGGGGGTCAAAAACATTCAGTACTTC.

This clone was seen only a few times. The V and J genes are TRBV6-2 or TRBV6-3 and TRBJ2-3, with D perhaps TRBD2 (5 bases). Trimming pared 5 bases from V and 0 bases from J, leaving 15 bases between. CDR1 and CDR2 from the germline V gene are MNHEY and SVGEGT. This CDR3 region has 16 residues. The CDR3 loop is CASSGERTTSTDTQYF. The CDR3 DNA reads as TGTGCCAGCAGTGGGGAGAGGACCACTAGCACAGATACGCAGTATTTT.

The chain couples TRBV6-1 to TRBJ2-7; D call uncertain. This CDR3 has 11 residues. Germline CDR1 and CDR2: MNHNS and SASEGT. V lost 0 bases and J lost 12, with 9 bases in between. CDR3 in amino acids: CASSEALQRYF. Written as DNA, the CDR3 is TGTGCCAGCAGTGAAGCCCTCCAGCGGTACTTC.

The J gene is TRBJ2-7, the V gene TRBV5-5; possible D gene TRBD2, 6 bases. Germline V gene sequence: CDR1 SGHKS, CDR2 YYEKEE (reference sequence). V was shortened by 5 bases and J by 4 bases, with 19 bases between the two germline ends. This CDR3 has 15 residues. Here the CDR3 reads CASRYRDSEVYEQYF. The CDR3 coding sequence is TGTGCCAGCAGATATCGGGACTCCGAAGTGTACGAGCAGTACTTC.

The genes are TRBV28 and TRBJ2-7; unclear D gene. Germline V gives CDR1 MDHEN, CDR2 SYDVKM. The CDR3 runs 13 residues. V was shortened by 6 bases and J by 3 bases, with 12 bases between the two germline ends. CDR3 in DNA: TGTGCCAGCAGCTTACCGGAGTTCTACGAGCAGTACTTC. This encodes CASSLPEFYEQYF.

This rearrangement joins TRBV28 to TRBJ2-7, with 11 positions matching TRBD2. Per germline, CDR1 MDHEN and CDR2 SYDVKM. The length of the CDR3 is 15 residues. The V gene end was trimmed by 6 bases and the J gene end by 2 bases; junction bases not matched to a gene: 6. DNA for the CDR3: TGTGCCAGCAGCACGACTAGCGGGGAGCCCTACGAGCAGTACTTC. Protein product: CASSTTSGEPYEQYF.

CDR3: CAWSILDADTQYF. DNA for the CDR3: TGTGCCTGGAGCATACTAGACGCAGATACGCAGTATTTT. The J gene is TRBJ2-3, the V gene TRBV30, with D possibly TRBD2 on 5 matching bases. From germline, CDR1 is GTSNPN and CDR2 SVGIG (reference sequence). The CDR3 length is 13 residues. Trimming took off 3 bases at V and 4 bases at J, with 11 bases between the two ends.

The V gene is TRBV11-3, the J gene TRBJ2-5, with 9 bases lining up with TRBD1. Germline trimming cut 5 bases from V and 5 bases from J; bases unmatched to any gene: 3. Germline lookup yields CDR1 SGHNT and CDR2 YENEEA. The length of the CDR3 is 13 residues. CDR3 in DNA: TGTGCCAGCAGCCCCGACAGGGGGGAGACCCAGTACTTC. Its translation: CASSPDRGETQYF.

V usage is TRBV15 and J usage is TRBJ2-1, with 8 bases fitting TRBD2. Per germline, CDR1 LNHNV and CDR2 YYDKDF (reference sequence). The ends lost 0 bases at V and 8 bases at J; junction bases unmatched: 9. CDR3 length equals 16 residues. CDR3 DNA: TGTGCCACCAGCAGAGAGACGGGAGGGCCGTTCGATGAGCAGTTCTTC. This gives the protein CATSRETGGPFDEQFF.

V usage is TRBV6-5 and J usage is TRBJ1-2; 9 positions match TRBD1. CDR3 length equals 15 residues. CDR1 MNHEY and CDR2 SVGAGI come from the germline V gene. With 4 bases clipped from V and 3 bases from J, the junction kept 6 bases outside the gene matches. The CDR3 DNA is TGTGCCAGCAGTTTTTTACAGGGGGCGGACTATGGCTACACCTTC. This sequence encodes CASSFLQGADYGYTF.

In regard to this clone: At one boundary the junction diverges from the germline segment, which might be a read error. The chain employs TRBV7-7 and TRBJ2-5; 8 bases fit TRBD2. The CDR3 covers 15 residues. The V gene's germline CDR1 is SSHAT and CDR2 FNYEAQ (reference sequence). CDR3 region: CASSFSGDRGGTQYF. DNA for the CDR3: TGTGCTAGCAGTTTTAGCGGGGACCGGGGGGGGACCCAGTACTTC.

The V gene is TRBV18, the J gene TRBJ1-1, with D hard to call. V lost 1 base, J lost 1 base, and 13 bases lay in between. The CDR3 has 16 amino acids. CDR1 is KGHSH and CDR2 is LQKENI in the germline V gene. CDR3 nucleotide sequence: TGTGCCAGCTCACCACGTTTTTCGGGTCCGAACACTGAAGCTTTCTTT. It translates to CASSPRFSGPNTEAFF. The variable domain in full, completed from reference TRBV18 and TRBJ1-1, reads NAGVMQNPRHLVRRRGQEARLRCSPMKGHSHVYWYRQLPEEGLKFMVYLQKENIIDESGMPKERFSAEFPKEGPSILRIQQVVRGDSAAYFCASSPRFSGPNTEAFFGQGTRLTVV.